This passage covers 28 T cell receptor beta chains from one sample sequenced in a study of early T cells in non-severe SARS-CoV-2 infection. TCRdb fed the 5' RACE reads into MiXCR, producing one record per CDR3 protein. The sample lists about 83,000 distinct CDR3 sequences; 8% to 13% were seen once. The starting material was whole blood, obtained at baseline. The receptors were sampled from an adult who was a healthcare worker with PCR-confirmed SARS-CoV-2 infection or an uninfected control (not recorded which).

This clonotype was seen a few times. The rearrangement links TRBV20-1 to TRBJ1-2; 8 positions match TRBD1. Germline-derived CDR1 and CDR2 are DFQATT and SNEGSKA (reference sequence). The CDR3 length is 13 residues. The CDR3, as DNA: TGCACCCCGCTAGCCCAGGGGGCCTATGGCTACACCTTC. It yields the protein CTPLAQGAYGYTF.

CDR3 nucleotides: TGTGCCAGCAGAGCGTCACAGGGGTCGAGTGGCTACACCTTC. It codes for CASRASQGSSGYTF. This chain connects TRBV2 to TRBJ1-2, with TRBD1 matching 7 bases. CDR1 is SNHLY and CDR2 is FYNNEI in the germline V gene. The CDR3 is 14 residues long. Trimming at V came to 6 bases and at J to 7 bases, leaving 11 bases not matched to a gene.

This clonotype was counted ten times or more. The J gene is TRBJ1-2, the V gene TRBV7-9, with TRBD1 matching over 7 bases. V gave up 5 bases and J gave up 0 bases; unmatched junction bases: 3. Per the germline V gene, CDR1 is SEHNR and CDR2 is FQNEAQ (reference sequence). The CDR3 is 14 amino acids. DNA for the CDR3: TGTGCCAGCAGCCTGGGGACAGCTAACTATGGCTACACCTTC. Translating gives CASSLGTANYGYTF.

This clonotype was detected ten times or more. The chain carries TRBV6-6 and TRBJ2-5; TRBD1 matches at 7 bases. CDR1 is MNHNY, CDR2 SVGAGI, per germline (reference sequence). The CDR3 is 13 amino acids. V was clipped by 6 bases and J by 4 bases; unmatched bases: 5. The CDR3 bases are TGTGCCAGCAGCCGACAGGGTGCAGAGACCCAGTACTTC. Protein product: CASSRQGAETQYF.

The chain joins TRBV9 to TRBJ2-7; D is uncertain. CDR1 and CDR2 (germline): SGDLS, YYNGEE. This CDR3 spans 15 amino acids. Between the trimmed V and J ends, which lost 7 bases and 2 bases, there was a span of 19 bases. CDR3 bases: TGTGCCAGCCCTCCCGGAAGGGTGAAAACCTACGAGCAGTACTTC. As protein: CASPPGRVKTYEQYF.

This clonotype appeared a few times. CDR3 sequence: CASSPGGGQETQYF. CDR3 nucleotides: TGCGCCAGCAGCCCTGGGGGGGGTCAAGAGACCCAGTACTTC. The chain carries TRBV5-1 and TRBJ2-5, with 7 nucleotides matching TRBD2. From germline, CDR1 is SGHRS and CDR2 YFSETQ. J was trimmed by 2 bases and V by 4 bases; bases with no gene match: 5. This CDR3 has 14 residues.

In this sample, this clonotype turned up a few times. This sequence joins TRBV12-3 or TRBV12-4 and TRBJ2-1, with TRBD2 as a possible D gene (7 bases). The CDR3 covers 15 residues. V shed 6 bases and J shed 4 bases, with 16 bases lying between them. CDR3 nucleotides: TGTGCCAGCAGCCAGCCGGGGGGCACGTACAATGAGCAGTTCTTC. Protein: CASSQPGGTYNEQFF.

The chain couples TRBV4-1 to TRBJ2-7, with 8 bases that match TRBD2. V shed 0 bases, J shed 2 bases, and the junction held 6 bases outside the gene matches. The CDR3 runs to 16 residues. CDR1 is MGHRA and CDR2 is YSYEKL in the germline V gene. CDR3 region: CASSQERRGGTYEQYF. CDR3 coding DNA: TGCGCCAGCAGCCAAGAACGCCGGGGGGGGACCTACGAGCAGTACTTC.

This clonotype was found once. CDR3 sequence: CASSVDQVAQPQHF. CDR3 in DNA: TGTGCCAGCAGTGTCGACCAGGTAGCTCAGCCCCAGCATTTT. This sequence joins TRBV6-1 and TRBJ1-5; no clear D gene. This CDR3 has 14 residues. Germline CDR1 and CDR2: MNHNS and SASEGT. Trimming left V 4 bases short and J 6 bases short, with 13 bases between.

The V gene is TRBV7-3, the J gene TRBJ2-3; TRBD2 matches at 7 bases. With 1 base clipped from V and 0 bases from J, the junction kept 16 bases outside the gene matches. Germline CDR1 reads SGHTA; CDR2 reads FQGTGA. The CDR3 covers 20 residues. CDR3 bases: TGTGCCAGCAGCTTAAACTTTGTATGGCGGGAGCTATATAGCACAGATACGCAGTATTTT. Translated, it gives CASSLNFVWRELYSTDTQYF.

The CDR3 here is CASSPLGPVEQYF. Here the CDR3 DNA reads TGTGCCAGCAGTCCCCTGGGACCCGTCGAGCAGTACTTC. V gene TRBV28 combines with J gene TRBJ2-7, with D tentatively TRBD1 or TRBD2 (5 bases each). CDR1 MDHEN and CDR2 SYDVKM come from the germline V gene. V lost 5 bases to trimming and J lost 6 bases, with 14 bases between them. This CDR3 contains 13 residues.

This sequence joins TRBV5-4 and TRBJ2-7; either TRBD1 or TRBD2 may supply D (5 bases each). The CDR3 sequence is 14 residues long. Germline V gene lookup returns CDR1 SGHNT and CDR2 YYREEE (reference sequence). V dropped 4 bases and J dropped 2 bases, with 13 bases sitting between them. The CDR3, as DNA: TGTGCCAGCAGCCCCGGGACCATTACCTACGAGCAGTACTTC. Translated, it gives CASSPGTITYEQYF.

This clonotype was seen repeatedly, ten times or more. The chain links TRBV7-2 to TRBJ2-1; D is unclear. Germline V gene sequence: CDR1 SGHTA, CDR2 FQGNSA. The V end was cut by 1 base, the J end by 7 bases, with 14 bases between. CDR3 length equals 15 residues. CDR3 loop: CASSLGPAAWNEQFF. CDR3 in DNA: TGTGCCAGCAGCTTAGGTCCCGCAGCGTGGAATGAGCAGTTCTTC.

There are many counts of this clonotype. The chain uses TRBV20-1 and TRBJ2-1; 8 bases agree with TRBD2. Trimming cost V 0 bases and J 4 bases; bases outside gene matches: 8. This CDR3 region has 16 residues. CDR1 is DFQATT and CDR2 is SNEGSKA in the germline V gene (reference sequence). The CDR3 loop reads CSAREALAGPYNEQFF. CDR3 DNA: TGCAGTGCTAGAGAGGCCCTAGCGGGCCCTTACAATGAGCAGTTCTTC.

In this sample, this clonotype turned up many times. V and J are TRBV20-1 and TRBJ2-1; TRBD2 agrees at 12 bases. Germline loops: CDR1 DFQATT, CDR2 SNEGSKA (reference sequence). The CDR3 covers 13 residues. With V trimmed by 8 bases and J by 5 bases, 4 bases remained unmatched. DNA for the CDR3: TGCAGTCGGGCTAGCGGGAGGGACAATGAGCAGTTCTTC. Its protein product is CSRASGRDNEQFF.

This chain uses TRBV7-2 with TRBJ2-3, with a possible D match to TRBD2 (5 bases). The CDR3 loop spans 17 amino acids. V dropped 1 base and J dropped 2 bases, with 16 bases sitting between them. The germline gives CDR1 SGHTA, CDR2 FQGNSA. CDR3 sequence reads: CASSLDAVGAVTDTQYF. In DNA form, the CDR3 reads TGTGCCAGCAGCTTAGACGCTGTGGGAGCCGTCACAGATACGCAGTATTTT. The full variable domain, completed using reference TRBV7-2 and TRBJ2-3, is GAGVSQSPSNKVTEKGKDVELRCDPISGHTALYWYRQSLGQGLEFLIYFQGNSAPDKSGLPSDRFSAERTGGSVSTLTIQRTQQEDSAVYLCASSLDAVGAVTDTQYFGPGTRLTVL.

This clonotype was observed a few times. The rearrangement links TRBV20-1 to TRBJ2-1; unclear D gene. The length of the CDR3 is 11 residues. Germline V gene lookup returns CDR1 DFQATT and CDR2 SNEGSKA (reference sequence). V was trimmed by 7 bases and J by 5 bases, leaving 9 bases between them. The CDR3 spells CSVSSNNEQFF. The CDR3, as DNA: TGCAGTGTGTCGTCGAACAATGAGCAGTTCTTC.

The sample holds many counts of this clonotype. V usage is TRBV9 and J usage is TRBJ2-1; TRBD2 might be the D (6 bases). This CDR3 spans 15 amino acids. Trimming stripped 2 bases from V and 7 bases from J, with 16 bases between. Germline loops: CDR1 SGDLS, CDR2 YYNGEE. This chain's CDR3 is CASSVKGLERNEQFF. In DNA, the CDR3 is TGTGCCAGCAGCGTCAAGGGACTCGAACGTAATGAGCAGTTCTTC.

About this clonotype itself: As the CDR3 is not closed by the conserved phenylalanine or tryptophan, this likely results from a read error. CDR3 residues: CASSAGGSKNIQYS. The CDR3 nucleotides read TGCGCCAGCAGTGCCGGGGGTAGCAAAAACATTCAGTACTCC. This chain links TRBV10-1 with TRBJ2-4; possibly TRBD2 for D (6 bases). The germline gives CDR1 WNHNN, CDR2 SYGVQD (reference sequence). V was cut by 4 bases and J by 3 bases, with 10 bases left in between. This CDR3 has 14 residues.

This clonotype was counted many times. The chain recombines TRBV5-4 with TRBJ2-2, with TRBD2 identical over 9 bases. Germline V gives CDR1 SGHNT, CDR2 YYREEE (reference sequence). The CDR3 contains 18 residues. V lost 6 bases, J lost 6 bases, and 18 bases stayed unmatched. This CDR3 reads CASTRVEREVLAAGELFF. The CDR3 bases are TGTGCCAGCACCCGAGTCGAGCGGGAGGTTCTTGCGGCCGGGGAGCTGTTTTTT.

The chain employs TRBV11-2 and TRBJ2-2; D remains unclear. With 1 base removed from V and 3 bases from J, the gap between germline ends came to 6 bases. The CDR3 loop spans 14 amino acids. CDR1 and CDR2 (germline): SGHAT, FQNNGV. The CDR3 DNA follows: TGTGCCAGCAGCTTAGTTTGTTACACCGGGGAGCTGTTTTTT. Its protein is CASSLVCYTGELFF.

This clonotype was found many times. CDR3 sequence reads: CSARREKSFVAGDTDTQYF. The CDR3 nucleotides read TGCAGTGCTAGAAGGGAAAAAAGTTTCGTGGCGGGAGACACAGATACGCAGTATTTT. The chain has TRBV20-1 and TRBJ2-3; 7 positions agree with TRBD2. Germline values: CDR1 DFQATT, CDR2 SNEGSKA (reference sequence). The CDR3 runs 19 residues. V trimming: 2 bases; J trimming: 2 bases; junction bases outside the gene matches: 19.

The chain is built from TRBV30 and TRBJ2-1; 8 nucleotides line up with TRBD2. Germline V gene data show CDR1 as GTSNPN and CDR2 as SVGIG (reference sequence). The CDR3 sequence is 14 residues long. Trimming cost V 2 bases and J 6 bases; bases outside gene matches: 6. The CDR3 spells CAWSLAGGINEQFF. The CDR3 region has the DNA TGTGCCTGGAGTTTGGCGGGAGGAATCAATGAGCAGTTCTTC.

The chain carries TRBV12-3 or TRBV12-4 and TRBJ2-3; D is perhaps TRBD1 or TRBD2 (5 bases each). The CDR3 totals 15 residues. V was shortened by 3 bases and J by 4 bases, with 14 bases between the two germline ends. The CDR3 nucleotides read TGTGCCAGCAGTTTCCGGGGCTTGGAGGCAGATACGCAGTATTTT. Translating gives CASSFRGLEADTQYF.

The CDR3 sequence: CASSQDDQYNVLTF. CDR3 DNA: TGTGCCAGCAGCCAAGATGACCAGTACAACGTCCTGACTTTC. V and J are TRBV4-2 and TRBJ2-6; D is uncertain. The CDR3 runs 14 residues. Germline V gene data show CDR1 as LGHNA and CDR2 as YNFKEQ. V shed 0 bases and J shed 9 bases, with 9 bases lying between them.

In this sample, this clonotype turned up many times. V gene TRBV7-9 combines with J gene TRBJ2-1; 7 nucleotides agree with TRBD1. J was trimmed by 10 bases and V by 4 bases; bases with no gene match: 4. The CDR3 consists of 12 residues. Germline CDR1 SEHNR, CDR2 FQNEAQ (reference sequence). CDR3 DNA sequence: TGTGCCAGCAGCTCACAGGGGCCCGAGCAGTTCTTC. Its translation: CASSSQGPEQFF.

The rearrangement links TRBV20-1 to TRBJ2-1; 8 nucleotides line up with TRBD2. After removal of 1 base from V and 4 bases from J, the junction contained 6 bases not matched to a gene. The CDR3 sequence is 15 residues long. Germline loops: CDR1 DFQATT, CDR2 SNEGSKA (reference sequence). The CDR3 reads CSARAGGRVYNEQFF. CDR3 nucleotides: TGCAGTGCTAGAGCGGGAGGGCGAGTATACAATGAGCAGTTCTTC.

In this sample, this clonotype turned up once. The chain carries TRBV6-1 and TRBJ2-7; a weak D match, TRBD1 (5 bases). Germline assignment: CDR1 MNHNS and CDR2 SASEGT. The CDR3 has 14 residues. Trimming cost V 7 bases and J 1 base, with 14 bases left between them. The DNA of the CDR3 is TGTGCCAGCACTATACAGGTCCAATCCTACGAGCAGTACTTC. Protein product: CASTIQVQSYEQYF.